These T cell receptor beta chains were read from a single sample in a study of T cell changes during pregnancy in multiple sclerosis. The table came from immunoSEQ multiplex PCR; TCRdb's copy has only in-frame clones and leaves some out. This table has fewer than 55,000 clones, around 87% appearing once. The sample consisted of peripheral blood, taken after pregnancy. These receptors were taken from a female donor in good health, enrolled as a control in a pregnancy study. Both conserved end residues are part of each CDR3. Each record gives: J gene, V gene, clone size, D gene, CDR3 protein, CDR3 DNA. The D gene is left open where the match is weak. Expanded clones are given a class, and other clones once, few, many or no size at all.

TRBJ2-7 TRBV2 - - CASRSSYEQYF TGTGCCAGCAGGTCCTCGTACGAGCAGTACTTC
TRBJ1-1 TRBV30 few - CAWGASTEAFF TGTGCCTGGGGGGCTAGCACTGAAGCTTTCTTT
TRBJ2-7 TRBV7-2 few TRBD2 CASSSPSGGASGQYF TGTGCCAGCAGCTCGCCCTCCGGGGGGGCATCGGGGCAGTACTTC
TRBJ2-1 TRBV27 - TRBD1 CASTRTGVSNNEQFF TGTGCCAGCACCCGGACAGGGGTAAGCAACAATGAGCAGTTCTTC
TRBJ2-3 TRBV9 - TRBD2 CASSSLGRGDTDTQYF TGTGCCAGCAGCTCCTTGGGGCGGGGGGACACAGATACGCAGTATTTT
TRBJ2-5 TRBV5-1 - TRBD2 CASSLGTSGGGGEETQYF TGCGCCAGCAGCTTGGGGACTAGCGGAGGGGGAGGGGAAGAGACCCAGTACTTC
TRBJ2-1 TRBV13 - - CASPDSTYNEQFF TGTGCCAGCCCGGACAGCACCTACAATGAGCAGTTCTTC
TRBJ2-2 TRBV4-1 - - CASSQDVRFRANTGELFF TGCGCCAGCAGCCAAGATGTCAGGTTCCGCGCGAACACCGGGGAGCTGTTTTTT
TRBJ2-5 TRBV15 - - CATSAGGGPKVETQYF TGTGCCACCAGCGCCGGGGGAGGACCGAAGGTGGAGACCCAGTACTTC
TRBJ1-1 TRBV5-4 - TRBD1 CASSLTGTANTEAFF TGTGCCAGCAGCTTAACCGGGACAGCGAACACTGAAGCTTTCTTT
TRBJ1-4 TRBV9 - - CASSPHGGTTNEKLFF TGTGCCAGCAGCCCCCACGGGGGGACAACTAATGAAAAACTGTTTTTT
TRBJ1-2 TRBV9 - - CASSVGHDYTF TGTGCCAGCAGCGTGGGACATGACTACACCTTC
TRBJ2-7 TRBV6-1 - TRBD1 CASSEETGQGANEQYF TGTGCCAGCAGTGAAGAAACGGGACAGGGGGCAAATGAGCAGTACTTC
TRBJ2-5 TRBV6-6 - TRBD2 CASSYSGGRGMKTQYF TGTGCCAGCAGTTATTCCGGCGGGAGGGGAATGAAGACCCAGTACTTC
TRBJ2-7 TRBV5-1 - - CASSNRDTHSYEQYF TGCGCCAGCAGCAACCGGGACACCCACTCCTACGAGCAGTACTTC
TRBJ2-7 TRBV25-1 - TRBD2 CASSDVTSGGLAYEQYF TGTGCCAGCAGTGATGTGACTAGCGGGGGGCTAGCCTACGAGCAGTACTTC
TRBJ2-5 TRBV5-8 once - CASSLGPATQYF TGTGCCAGCAGCTTGGGGCCCGCGACCCAGTACTTC
TRBJ2-3 TRBV9 - - CASSPWGGAPQGDTQYF TGTGCCAGCAGCCCCTGGGGGGGGGCCCCTCAGGGAGATACGCAGTATTTT